Sequencing of this T cell receptor (beta chain) was carried out in a study of cytomegalovirus exposure and HLA in healthy donors. The CDR3 runs 14 residues. Germline CDR1 reads GTSNPN; CDR2 reads SVGIG (reference sequence). V gave up 0 bases and J gave up 0 bases, with 6 bases separating them. Amplification used 60 Vbeta primers and 13 Jbeta primers. Libraries were prepared by immunoSEQ multiplex PCR; TCRdb keeps only in-frame clonotypes and omits some of them. The sample holds some 150,000 clones, 60% to 85% seen once. The origin of this receptor is a man aged 25 to 40 in good health and CMV-seropositive. The genes are TRBV30 and TRBJ2-4; D is uncertain. Sequencing input: PBMCs. DNA for the CDR3: TGTGCCTGGAGTGTCAGTATAGCCAAAAACATTCAGTACTTC. Its protein product is CAWSVSIAKNIQYF.